Presented here are 24 T cell receptor beta chains from one specimen sequenced in a study of blood T cells in healthy people across ages. Together with a sample-barcoded 5' primer, a J-beta primer mix was included in a second PCR lasting roughly 6 to 12 cycles. MiXCR, applied by TCRdb to the 5' RACE reads, yields one record per CDR3 protein. Of about 970,000 distinct CDR3 sequences listed, 51% are singletons. Sequencing used blood. The receptor set was obtained from a woman aged 60-70 years in good health.

The chain has TRBV4-1 and TRBJ2-5, with 9 bases identical to TRBD1. Per the germline V gene, CDR1 is MGHRA and CDR2 is YSYEKL. Germline trimming cut 4 bases from V and 6 bases from J; bases unmatched to any gene: 9. The CDR3 sequence is 15 residues long. CDR3 residues: CASSRQDRGDQTQYF. Here the CDR3 DNA reads TGCGCCAGCAGCCGACAAGACAGGGGGGACCAGACCCAGTACTTC.

This clonotype was counted between two and nine times. CDR3 protein: CASSLRGQDYGYTF. The CDR3 region has the DNA TGTGCCAGCAGCTTAAGAGGACAGGACTATGGCTACACCTTC. The chain combines TRBV21-1 with TRBJ1-2; the table assigns TRBD1, which was not confirmed against the DNA. TRBV21-1 has pseudogene status. The CDR3 loop spans 14 amino acids.

The V call is TRBV28, the J call TRBJ2-5, with 7 bases aligning to TRBD2. CDR1 is MDHEN, CDR2 SYDVKM, per germline. The CDR3 totals 13 residues. The V and J ends lost 5 bases and 4 bases, in that order; junction bases with no gene match: 4. The CDR3 DNA reads as TGTGCCAGCAGTACTAGCGCTAGAGAGACCCAGTACTTC. Translating gives CASSTSARETQYF.

This chain connects TRBV6-1 to TRBJ2-5; D is perhaps TRBD2 (5 bases). The germline CDR1 and CDR2 sequences are MNHNS and SASEGT. Trimming cost V 5 bases and J 2 bases, with 12 bases left between them. The CDR3 sequence is 14 residues long. In DNA, the CDR3 is TGTGCCAGCAGTAAGGTGGGAGTACAAGAGACCCAGTACTTC. Translated: CASSKVGVQETQYF.

The chain employs TRBV20-1 and TRBJ1-2; D is uncertain. V was clipped by 5 bases and J by 4 bases, with 20 bases between them. Germline CDR1 DFQATT, CDR2 SNEGSKA (reference sequence). CDR3 length: 15 residues. In nucleotides, the CDR3 is TGCAGTGCTCCGAAGGCCGGGTTTAGGGTCTATGGCTACACCTTC. It yields the protein CSAPKAGFRVYGYTF.

In its sample, this clonotype was seen many times. This chain uses TRBV18 with TRBJ2-5; D is undetermined. There are 13 residues in the CDR3. Germline values: CDR1 KGHSH, CDR2 LQKENI. V gave up 3 bases and J gave up 0 bases, with 5 bases separating them. CDR3 sequence: CASSPENQETQYF. Here the CDR3 DNA reads TGTGCCAGCTCACCGGAGAACCAAGAGACCCAGTACTTC.

This clonotype turned up a few times. The chain carries TRBV7-2 and TRBJ2-2, with unresolved D. Trimming stripped 0 bases from V and 5 bases from J, with 10 bases between. The CDR3 length is 15 residues. CDR1 is SGHTA and CDR2 is FQGNSA in the germline V gene. The CDR3 spells CASSLALSGTGELFF. CDR3 sequence (DNA): TGTGCCAGCAGCTTAGCCTTGTCCGGAACCGGGGAGCTGTTTTTT. Full variable domain (missing parts from reference TRBV7-2 and TRBJ2-2): GAGVSQSPSNKVTEKGKDVELRCDPISGHTALYWYRQSLGQGLEFLIYFQGNSAPDKSGLPSDRFSAERTGGSVSTLTIQRTQQEDSAVYLCASSLALSGTGELFFGEGSRLTVL.

The gene calls are TRBV4-3 and TRBJ2-3, with D hard to call. The CDR3 loop spans 15 amino acids. The germline V gene encodes CDR1 LGHNA and CDR2 YSLEER. Trimming cost V 1 base and J 1 base, with 9 bases left between them. The CDR3 spells CASSQGPKGTDTQYF. CDR3 DNA: TGCGCCAGCAGCCAAGGGCCTAAGGGCACAGATACGCAGTATTTT.

V is TRBV15 and J is TRBJ2-7; the match to TRBD2 covers 7 bases. CDR1 is LNHNV, CDR2 YYDKDF, per germline (reference sequence). V was pared by 2 bases and J by 0 bases, with 4 bases of the junction left unmatched. The CDR3 is made up of 15 amino acids. The CDR3 DNA reads TGTGCCACCAGCAGACATGGACTAGGCTCCTACGAGCAGTACTTC. The encoded protein is CATSRHGLGSYEQYF.

The chain links TRBV5-1 to TRBJ2-3, with 14 nucleotides matching TRBD2. The CDR3 extends over 18 amino acids. The germline V gene has CDR1 SGHRS and CDR2 YFSETQ. The junction had 5 bases not matched to a gene; V was cut back by 2 bases and J by 0 bases. As DNA, the CDR3 is TGCGCCAGCAGCTTTGGACTAGCGGGAGGAGGTAGCACAGATACGCAGTATTTT. Amino acid sequence: CASSFGLAGGGSTDTQYF.

This clonotype was picked up a small number of times. The chain uses TRBV28 and TRBJ2-7, with 10 bases aligning to TRBD2. Germline CDR1 reads MDHEN; CDR2 reads SYDVKM. Germline trimming cut 6 bases from V and 4 bases from J; bases unmatched to any gene: 9. The CDR3 is 15 residues long. CDR3 nucleotide sequence: TGTGCCAGCAGACGTAGGCTAGCGGGAGTTTACGAGCAGTACTTC. It encodes CASRRRLAGVYEQYF.

The chain joins TRBV28 to TRBJ2-4; TRBD2 is a possible D gene (6 bases). Germline-derived CDR1 and CDR2 are MDHEN and SYDVKM. This CDR3 has 18 residues. The germline V and J ends were trimmed by 11 bases and 1 base, with 27 bases remaining between them. The CDR3 DNA reads TGTGCCTCCGGAAGTGATAGCGGACCTGGGTCCGCCAAAAACATTCAGTACTTC. Encoded protein: CASGSDSGPGSAKNIQYF. Full variable domain (missing parts from reference TRBV28 and TRBJ2-4): DVKVTQSSRYLVKRTGEKVFLECVQDMDHENMFWYRQDPGLGLRLIYFSYDVKMKEKGDIPEGYSVSREKKERFSLILESASTNQTSMYLCASGSDSGPGSAKNIQYFGAGTRLSVL.

This chain connects TRBV9 to TRBJ1-2, with TRBD1 matching 8 bases. Trimming took 4 bases from V and 2 from J; bases not matched to a gene: 7. CDR1 and CDR2 (germline): SGDLS, YYNGEE. This CDR3 spans 15 amino acids. CDR3 bases: TGTGCCAGCAGCCCGGCGACAGGGGTGAACTATGGCTACACCTTC. Its protein product is CASSPATGVNYGYTF.

Written as DNA, the CDR3 is TGCAGTGCTAGCGGCTACTCAAAAGTCTCAGATACGCAGTATTTT. Its translation is CSASGYSKVSDTQYF. This rearrangement joins TRBV20-1 to TRBJ2-3; D is unresolved. The CDR3 runs 15 residues. CDR1 is DFQATT, CDR2 SNEGSKA, per germline (reference sequence). Trimming took 3 bases from V and 4 from J, leaving 17 bases between them.

This clonotype was recorded a few times. The CDR3 DNA reads as TGTGCCAGCAGTTTCCGGGACAGGTCCTACGAGCAGTACTTC. Its protein product is CASSFRDRSYEQYF. V gene TRBV27 combines with J gene TRBJ2-7, with 8 bases identical to TRBD1. CDR1 is MNHEY and CDR2 is SMNVEV in the germline V gene (reference sequence). V gave up 3 bases and J gave up 1 base; unmatched junction bases: 2. The CDR3 totals 14 residues.

The rearrangement uses TRBV5-1 and TRBJ2-1, with 7 positions matching TRBD1. The assigned J gene may be wrong: the sequence end matches TRBJ2-7 better. This CDR3 has 16 amino acids. The V gene's germline CDR1 is SGHRS and CDR2 YFSETQ. In DNA, the CDR3 is TGCGCCAGCAGCTTCATTATAGGGGGCTCCTACAATGAGCAGTACTTC. Residues: CASSFIIGGSYNEQYF.

CDR3 protein: CAIQLDQNTEAFF. The CDR3 nucleotides read TGTGCCATCCAGCTGGACCAGAACACTGAAGCTTTCTTT. The rearrangement links TRBV15 to TRBJ1-1, with D uncertain. The V gene lost 10 bases and the J gene lost 1 base, with 13 bases spanning the gap. There are 13 residues in the CDR3. Germline V gene data show CDR1 as LNHNV and CDR2 as YYDKDF (reference sequence).

The V gene is TRBV3-1, the J gene TRBJ2-7; 8 bases fit TRBD1. From germline, CDR1 is LGHDT and CDR2 YNNKEL (reference sequence). The V and J ends lost 5 bases and 3 bases, in that order; junction bases with no gene match: 6. This CDR3 region has 14 residues. The CDR3: CASSKDRAFYEQYF. The CDR3 nucleotides read TGTGCCAGCAGCAAGGACAGGGCGTTCTACGAGCAGTACTTC.

The V call is TRBV27, the J call TRBJ2-3, with D possibly matching TRBD2 (6 bases). V was pared by 5 bases and J by 0 bases, with 33 bases between. The CDR3 sequence is 22 residues long. Germline CDR1 is MNHEY and CDR2 is SMNVEV (reference sequence). For the CDR3, the DNA is TGTGCCAGCAGTCCCCTTACCCCGGGACTTCTTGGTTCGAACCCTAGCACAGATACGCAGTATTTT. This encodes CASSPLTPGLLGSNPSTDTQYF.

The sample holds many counts of this clonotype. The chain employs TRBV27 and TRBJ2-4, with D maybe TRBD2 (6 bases). V lost 5 bases, J lost 6 bases, and 17 bases lay in between. Germline CDR1 is MNHEY and CDR2 is SMNVEV (reference sequence). This CDR3 is built from 15 residues. DNA for the CDR3: TGTGCCAGCAGTCTCTCCGGGACTTTCACAAACATTCAGTACTTC. Protein sequence: CASSLSGTFTNIQYF.

This clonotype has more than one count but fewer than ten. The chain combines TRBV28 with TRBJ2-4; TRBD1 is a possible D gene (5 bases). The J call is uncertain, as TRBJ2-7 better fits the DNA end. The V gene's germline CDR1 is MDHEN and CDR2 SYDVKM. The CDR3 has 16 amino acids. CDR3 amino acids: CASSLKRRAPTYEQYF. The CDR3 DNA reads TGTGCCAGCAGTCTCAAACGCAGGGCACCGACCTACGAGCAGTACTTC.

In this sample, this clonotype turned up many times. The J gene is TRBJ1-5, the V gene TRBV14; TRBD1 might be the D (5 bases). The germline V gene encodes CDR1 SGHDN and CDR2 FVKESK. This CDR3 has 12 amino acids. With 9 bases removed from V and 2 bases from J, the gap between germline ends came to 8 bases. The CDR3 nucleotides read TGTGCCAGGGAAGGGGGCAATCAGCCCCAGCATTTT. Protein: CAREGGNQPQHF.

The chain recombines TRBV7-2 with TRBJ2-3; TRBD1 matches 11 bases. Trimming at V came to 9 bases and at J to 5 bases, leaving 10 bases not matched to a gene. The CDR3 consists of 15 residues. Germline loops: CDR1 SGHTA, CDR2 FQGNSA. The DNA of the CDR3 is TGTGCCAGGGGAAGGCCGGGACAGGGGGAAGATACGCAGTATTTT. Translated: CARGRPGQGEDTQYF.

As to this clonotype: A read error may account for a junction end that differs from germline. The chain combines TRBV20-1 with TRBJ1-4, with 9 bases matching TRBD1. Looked up from germline, CDR1 is DFQATT and CDR2 is SNEGSKA (reference sequence). This CDR3 comprises 16 residues. The CDR3 protein is CSAWTGAGATNEKLFF. In DNA, the CDR3 is TGCAGTGCCTGGACAGGGGCCGGGGCAACTAACGAAAAACTGTTTTTT.